Below, 17 T cell receptor beta chains from the same sample are listed, as sequenced in a study of blood T cell repertoires in COVID-19. TCRdb keeps only in-frame clones here, not all; method: immunoSEQ multiplex PCR. The profile covers around 360,000 clones, with roughly 86% appearing a single time and around 1.9% taken by the ten largest. Sequencing was carried out using PBMCs or T cells enriched from blood (not recorded which). The source is a middle-aged man in a cohort exposed to, infected with or recovered from COVID-19 (not recorded which).

This sequence joins TRBV9 and TRBJ1-1, with D unclear. Germline V gene sequence: CDR1 SGDLS, CDR2 YYNGEE. The CDR3 runs 15 residues. The germline V and J ends were trimmed by 6 bases and 4 bases, with 19 bases remaining between them. This chain's CDR3 is CASNEAPLTTTEAFF. In DNA form, the CDR3 reads TGTGCCAGCAACGAGGCTCCCCTCACCACCACTGAAGCTTTCTTT. Using reference TRBV9 and TRBJ1-1 for the parts outside the CDR3, the full variable domain is DSGVTQTPKHLITATGQRVTLRCSPRSGDLSVYWYQQSLDQGLQFLIQYYNGEERAKGNILERFSAQQFPDLHSELNLSSLELGDSALYFCASNEAPLTTTEAFFGQGTRLTVV.

The rearrangement uses TRBV7-3 and TRBJ2-2; D possibly corresponds to TRBD1 (6 bases). The ends were cut back, 5 bases at V and 6 bases at J, with 19 bases in the middle. The CDR3 extends over 16 amino acids. Per the germline V gene, CDR1 is SGHTA and CDR2 is FQGTGA. CDR3 loop: CASSTSDSQVPGELFF. CDR3 coding DNA: TGTGCCAGCAGCACCTCGGACAGCCAGGTCCCCGGGGAGCTGTTTTTT.

The chain carries TRBV10-1 and TRBJ1-5; 11 bases line up with TRBD1. The V gene end was trimmed by 11 bases and the J gene end by 0 bases; junction bases not matched to a gene: 12. CDR1 WNHNN and CDR2 SYGVQD come from the germline V gene (reference sequence). The CDR3 spans 17 residues. CDR3 loop: CACGRDRGTHSNQPQHF. In DNA, the CDR3 is TGCGCCTGCGGCCGGGACAGGGGGACTCATAGCAATCAGCCCCAGCATTTT.

The V and J genes are TRBV6-5 and TRBJ1-2; a weak D match, TRBD1 (6 bases). CDR1 is MNHEY, CDR2 SVGAGI, per germline. The CDR3 runs to 13 residues. Trimming left V 6 bases short and J 4 bases short, with 12 bases between. CDR3: CASRAGTRYGYTF. Here the CDR3 DNA reads TGTGCCAGCAGAGCCGGGACACGCTATGGCTACACCTTC.

This sequence joins TRBV19 and TRBJ2-7; 8 bases match TRBD2. Germline V gene lookup returns CDR1 LNHDA and CDR2 SQIVND (reference sequence). CDR3 length: 17 residues. V lost 2 bases to trimming and J lost 2 bases; unmatched junction nucleotides: 11. The CDR3 loop reads CASSIKGSGTPAYEQYF. The CDR3 nucleotides read TGTGCCAGTAGTATAAAGGGTAGCGGGACTCCAGCCTACGAGCAGTACTTC. The entire variable domain, with the rest obtained from reference TRBV19 and TRBJ2-7, is as follows: DGGITQSPKYLFRKEGQNVTLSCEQNLNHDAMYWYRQDPGQGLRLIYYSQIVNDFQKGDIAEGYSVSREKKESFPLTVTSAQKNPTAFYLCASSIKGSGTPAYEQYFGPGTRLTVT.

The rearrangement uses TRBV5-1 and TRBJ2-2; 15 bases map to TRBD2. This CDR3 spans 16 amino acids. The J segment lost 9 bases and the V segment lost 2 bases, leaving 5 bases of the junction unmatched. Germline-derived CDR1 and CDR2 are SGHRS and YFSETQ. The CDR3 nucleotides are TGCGCCAGCAGCTTCGGACTAGCGGGAGGGCCTAGGGAGCTGTTTTTT. Encoded protein: CASSFGLAGGPRELFF.

This chain's CDR3 is CASRRDTSNYGYTF. The CDR3, as DNA: TGTGCCAGCAGAAGGGACACTTCTAACTATGGCTACACCTTC. This chain connects TRBV19 to TRBJ1-2, with D possibly matching TRBD1 (6 bases). This CDR3 region has 14 residues. V was cut by 9 bases and J by 0 bases, with 14 bases left in between. Germline V lookup: CDR1 LNHDA, CDR2 SQIVND (reference sequence).

The rearrangement joins TRBV7-3 to TRBJ2-2, with 10 bases lining up with TRBD1. Losses at the gene ends were 0 bases for V and 6 bases for J; bases not matched to a gene: 4. The CDR3 contains 16 residues. CDR1 and CDR2 (germline): SGHTA, FQGTGA. The CDR3 DNA reads TGTGCCAGCAGCTTAACGTCGGGACAGGGGCCCGGGGAGCTGTTTTTT. Residues: CASSLTSGQGPGELFF. Full variable domain (rest looked up from reference TRBV7-3 and TRBJ2-2): GAGVSQTPSNKVTEKGKYVELRCDPISGHTALYWYRQSLGQGPEFLIYFQGTGAADDSGLPNDRFFAVRPEGSVSTLKIQRTERGDSAVYLCASSLTSGQGPGELFFGEGSRLTVL.

This clone was seen a single time. The chain joins TRBV13 to TRBJ2-3; TRBD2 agrees at 12 bases. This CDR3 is 15 amino acids long. CDR1 PRHDT and CDR2 FYEKMQ come from the germline V gene (reference sequence). The V segment lost 7 bases and the J segment 4 bases; nucleotides outside the gene matches: 6. The CDR3 sequence is CASTQGLAGSDTQYF. CDR3 nucleotides: TGTGCCAGCACCCAAGGACTAGCGGGATCAGATACGCAGTATTTT.

The chain couples TRBV5-1 to TRBJ1-1; 7 bases map to TRBD1. CDR1 and CDR2 (germline): SGHRS, YFSETQ. After removal of 4 bases from V and 0 bases from J, the junction contained 12 bases not matched to a gene. This CDR3 spans 17 amino acids. CDR3 nucleotides: TGCGCCAGCAGCCCTTTTTCGGGACAGTTACTGAACACTGAAGCTTTCTTT. Amino acids: CASSPFSGQLLNTEAFF.

The genes are TRBV7-2 and TRBJ1-3; 11 bases align to TRBD1. Germline trimming cut 5 bases from V and 0 bases from J; bases unmatched to any gene: 3. CDR1 is SGHTA and CDR2 is FQGNSA in the germline V gene. The CDR3 totals 16 residues. CDR3 residues: CASSGTGGISGNTIYF. CDR3 coding DNA: TGTGCCAGCAGCGGGACAGGGGGGATCTCTGGAAACACCATATATTTT.

The chain carries TRBV6-5 and TRBJ1-2; 11 nucleotides agree with TRBD1. CDR1 and CDR2 from the germline V gene are MNHEY and SVGAGI. The CDR3 is 13 amino acids. The J segment lost 5 bases and the V segment lost 5 bases, leaving 1 base of the junction unmatched. CDR3 coding DNA: TGTGCCAGCAGTCGGGACAGGGGGTATGGCTACACCTTC. Its protein is CASSRDRGYGYTF.

The chain links TRBV6-1 to TRBJ1-5, with 7 bases fitting TRBD1. The CDR3 runs to 15 residues. Germline V gene sequence: CDR1 MNHNS, CDR2 SASEGT. Losses at the gene ends were 2 bases for V and 6 bases for J; bases not matched to a gene: 7. CDR3 sequence (DNA): TGTGCCAGCAGTGAATCGGCAGGGGGAGTTCAGCCCCAGCATTTT. It yields the protein CASSESAGGVQPQHF.

The V call is TRBV5-1, the J call TRBJ2-1; 8 nucleotides agree with TRBD2. The CDR3 spans 14 residues. Trimming at V came to 2 bases and at J to 6 bases, leaving 4 bases not matched to a gene. Germline values: CDR1 SGHRS, CDR2 YFSETQ. The CDR3 nucleotides read TGCGCCAGCAGCTTCGCCGGGACTAGCAATGAGCAGTTCTTC. Protein product: CASSFAGTSNEQFF.

The chain joins TRBV5-1 to TRBJ2-5, with TRBD1 matching over 11 bases. This CDR3 spans 14 amino acids. The ends lost 4 bases at V and 5 bases at J; junction bases unmatched: 4. Germline V lookup: CDR1 SGHRS, CDR2 YFSETQ. CDR3 loop: CASSTGTGGETQYF. Written as DNA, the CDR3 is TGCGCCAGCAGCACCGGGACAGGGGGGGAGACCCAGTACTTC.

V is TRBV24-1 and J is TRBJ2-3; 9 bases fit TRBD2. Looked up from germline, CDR1 is KGHDR and CDR2 is SFDVKD. This CDR3 has 16 amino acids. The trim removed 4 bases at V and 1 base at J, leaving 5 bases unmatched. In nucleotides, the CDR3 is TGTGCCACCAGTGACCCGGGACTAGCTGGCACAGATACGCAGTATTTT. This encodes CATSDPGLAGTDTQYF.

The chain carries TRBV7-3 and TRBJ2-7; D is unresolved. The germline CDR1 and CDR2 sequences are SGHTA and FQGTGA. The CDR3 covers 15 residues. V lost 3 bases and J lost 2, with 14 bases in between. The CDR3 nucleotides read TGTGCCAGCAGCTTTTTTGCTGGGCCCCCCTACGAGCAGTACTTC. This codes for CASSFFAGPPYEQYF.